The clone carrying this T cell receptor beta chain has ten or more counts. What was amplified from RNA transcripts were TCR beta CDR3 regions. Carried out on the TCR CDR3, a first-round RT-PCR used the HTBI primer set. TCRdb processed the multiplex PCR reads anew with MiXCR; each CDR3 protein has one entry. Seen here are fewer than 550,000 distinct CDR3 sequences, roughly a quarter observed once, and the top ten hold about 10%. This sample was included in a study of T cells in Graves' hyperthyroidism and ophthalmopathy. Looking at the study overall: The initial diagnosis was the point when peripheral blood was collected, ahead of any treatment.

V trimming: 2 bases; J trimming: 4 bases; junction bases outside the gene matches: 11. Germline V gene sequence: CDR1 MNHEY, CDR2 SMNVEV (reference sequence). CDR3 length: 18 amino acids. This receptor was taken from a young woman with Graves' ophthalmopathy. The specimen was blood. This rearrangement joins TRBV27 to TRBJ2-5; 12 bases are shared with TRBD2. CDR3 DNA: TGTGCCAGCAGTTTAAGAACTAGCGGGGGGCTCGGGGGAGAGACCCAGTACTTC. Its protein product is CASSLRTSGGLGGETQYF.